The 20 T cell receptor beta chains presented below share a single source sample, sequenced in a study of response to subunit inactivated influenza vaccine. MiXCR was run by TCRdb on the RT-PCR reads, yielding one entry per CDR3 protein. The repertoire holds some 570,000 distinct CDR3 sequences, with around 10% as singletons. The same sample was also used in a study of T cells expressing NK-cell markers. That investigation notes: Template switching by 5'RACE with UMIs generated the TCR beta cDNA.

The sequenced sample was PBMCs from blood, obtained on the day of vaccination. These TCRs come from a man in his fifties or sixties who received an inactivated influenza vaccine.

The chain links TRBV2 to TRBJ2-3, with a weak D call TRBD1 (6 bases). The CDR3 consists of 16 residues. V was pared by 5 bases and J by 0 bases, with 15 bases between. Germline lookup yields CDR1 SNHLY and CDR2 FYNNEI. CDR3 region: CASSQHRVTSTDTQYF. CDR3 in DNA: TGTGCCAGCAGTCAACACAGGGTGACTAGCACAGATACGCAGTATTTT. Supplemented by reference TRBV2 and TRBJ2-3, the full variable domain reads EPEVTQTPSHQVTQMGQEVILRCVPISNHLYFYWYRQILGQKVEFLVSFYNNEISEKSEIFDDQFSVERPDGSNFTLKIRSTKLEDSAMYFCASSQHRVTSTDTQYFGPGTRLTVL.

This clonotype was counted between two and nine times. The chain carries TRBV11-1 and TRBJ2-6; TRBD2 agrees at 13 bases. V lost 2 bases, J lost 0 bases, and 7 bases stayed unmatched. The CDR3 totals 20 residues. Per the germline V gene, CDR1 is SGHAT and CDR2 is FQDESV (reference sequence). The CDR3 DNA reads TGTGCCAGCAGCTTAATACCGGGACTAGCGGGAACCTCTGGGGCCAACGTCCTGACTTTC. Protein sequence: CASSLIPGLAGTSGANVLTF.

This clonotype was seen a handful of times. The gene calls are TRBV5-1 and TRBJ2-7; D not certain. CDR1 is SGHRS and CDR2 is YFSETQ in the germline V gene. V lost 6 bases to trimming and J lost 2 bases, with 12 bases between them. The CDR3 has 13 residues. Here the CDR3 DNA reads TGCGCCAGCACCCTGGGCGGTGCCTACGAGCAGTACTTC. Translated, it gives CASTLGGAYEQYF.

This chain joins TRBV30 and TRBJ2-3; D gene unclear. The CDR3 runs 11 residues. CDR1 is GTSNPN and CDR2 is SVGIG in the germline V gene (reference sequence). Trimming cost V 3 bases and J 2 bases, with 3 bases left between them. CDR3 DNA sequence: TGTGCCTGGAGGCTCACAGATACGCAGTATTTT. As protein: CAWRLTDTQYF.

The chain carries TRBV6-5 and TRBJ2-5; 8 bases are shared with TRBD1. The V gene end was trimmed by 10 bases and the J gene end by 6 bases; junction bases not matched to a gene: 7. CDR1 MNHEY and CDR2 SVGAGI come from the germline V gene. The CDR3 extends over 12 amino acids. In nucleotides, the CDR3 is TGTGCCACCAGGACAGGGTCAAAGACCCAGTACTTC. This encodes CATRTGSKTQYF.

This clonotype appeared a few times. The gene calls are TRBV6-2 or TRBV6-3 and TRBJ2-1, with D perhaps being TRBD1 or TRBD2 (7 bases each). V was trimmed by 6 bases and J by 5 bases, leaving 29 bases between them. The CDR3 sequence is 19 residues long. The germline V gene has CDR1 MNHEY and CDR2 SVGEGT. Here the CDR3 reads CASRESQGLRLAAHNEQFF. CDR3 nucleotide sequence: TGTGCCAGCAGGGAATCACAGGGGCTTCGGCTAGCGGCTCACAATGAGCAGTTCTTC.

This clonotype has a handful of counts. The chain couples TRBV28 to TRBJ2-7, with D perhaps matching TRBD2 (6 bases). There are 14 residues in the CDR3. V was trimmed by 6 bases and J by 2 bases, leaving 14 bases between them. CDR1 is MDHEN and CDR2 is SYDVKM in the germline V gene. CDR3 loop: CASRGGSGPYEQYF. The CDR3 coding sequence is TGTGCCAGCAGGGGGGGTAGCGGTCCCTACGAGCAGTACTTC. Using reference TRBV28 and TRBJ2-7 for the parts outside the CDR3, the full variable domain is DVKVTQSSRYLVKRTGEKVFLECVQDMDHENMFWYRQDPGLGLRLIYFSYDVKMKEKGDIPEGYSVSREKKERFSLILESASTNQTSMYLCASRGGSGPYEQYFGPGTRLTVT.

This clonotype was seen more than once but under ten times. This chain's CDR3 is CASSSELNTGELFF. CDR3 coding DNA: TGTGCCAGCAGCAGCGAATTGAACACCGGGGAGCTGTTTTTT. The gene calls are TRBV7-8 and TRBJ2-2; unclear D gene. This CDR3 is built from 14 residues. From germline, CDR1 is SGHVS and CDR2 FQNEAQ. V dropped 5 bases and J dropped 1 base, with 8 bases sitting between them.

This clonotype was seen more than once but under ten times. The chain combines TRBV19 with TRBJ1-5, with no clear D. The V and J ends lost 6 bases and 7 bases respectively, with 16 bases between them. This CDR3 spans 14 amino acids. Germline CDR1 and CDR2: LNHDA and SQIVND (reference sequence). DNA of the CDR3: TGTGCCAGTAGCGCGGGAGGGTTGGAACAGCCCCAGCATTTT. Translated, it gives CASSAGGLEQPQHF.

This clonotype occurred a few times. The V and J genes are TRBV6-1 and TRBJ2-2; the match to TRBD2 covers 7 bases. The V and J ends lost 3 bases and 4 bases, in that order; junction bases with no gene match: 5. CDR3 length: 15 amino acids. In germline, CDR1 is MNHNS, CDR2 SASEGT. The DNA of the CDR3 is TGTGCCAGCAGTGATCCGGGAGGAGGCACCGGGGAGCTGTTTTTT. Amino acids: CASSDPGGGTGELFF.

This clonotype was seen more than once but under ten times. The chain links TRBV20-1 to TRBJ2-2; tentative D call: TRBD1 (5 bases). Germline V gene data show CDR1 as DFQATT and CDR2 as SNEGSKA (reference sequence). Deletions cut 2 bases from V and 2 bases from J, with 9 bases between. The CDR3 loop spans 14 amino acids. The CDR3 sequence: CSARIGQNTGELFF. The CDR3 DNA sequence: TGCAGTGCTAGAATTGGACAAAACACCGGGGAGCTGTTTTTT.

This clonotype was detected only a few times. This rearrangement joins TRBV3-1 to TRBJ1-3; D unclear. The ends were cut back, 2 bases at V and 1 base at J, with 9 bases in the middle. The CDR3 consists of 15 residues. CDR1 is LGHDT and CDR2 is YNNKEL in the germline V gene (reference sequence). The CDR3 DNA follows: TGTGCCAGCAGCCAATGGGGTGGATCTGGAAACACCATATATTTT. It yields the protein CASSQWGGSGNTIYF. The full variable domain, rest sourced from reference TRBV3-1 and TRBJ1-3, is DTAVSQTPKYLVTQMGNDKSIKCEQNLGHDTMYWYKQDSKKFLKIMFSYNNKELIINETVPNRFSPKSPDKAHLNLHINSLELGDSAVYFCASSQWGGSGNTIYFGEGSWLTVV.

The gene calls are TRBV6-2 or TRBV6-3 and TRBJ1-1; possibly TRBD1 for D (5 bases). The CDR3 runs to 15 residues. Trimming cost V 2 bases and J 5 bases, with 15 bases left between them. The germline CDR1 and CDR2 sequences are MNHEY and SVGEGT. The CDR3 nucleotides are TGTGCCAGCAGTTACCCTGCCCACTGGGGGACTGAAGCTTTCTTT. Translation: CASSYPAHWGTEAFF.

In its sample, this clonotype was seen a few times. The rearrangement joins TRBV20-1 to TRBJ2-7; D is uncertain. V was clipped by 0 bases and J by 6 bases, with 9 bases between them. CDR1 DFQATT and CDR2 SNEGSKA come from the germline V gene (reference sequence). The length of the CDR3 is 12 residues. The DNA for the CDR3 is TGCAGTGCTAGAGATGGAAGTCGCGAGCAGTACTTC. Protein: CSARDGSREQYF.

In its sample, this clonotype was seen a few times. The chain uses TRBV5-1 and TRBJ1-1; TRBD1 is a possible D gene (6 bases). Germline-derived CDR1 and CDR2 are SGHRS and YFSETQ. This CDR3 is built from 15 residues. Trimming took 1 base from V and 1 from J, leaving 11 bases between them. The CDR3 region has the DNA TGCGCCAGCAGCTTGCTCGACAGGAAGAACACTGAAGCTTTCTTT. Amino acids: CASSLLDRKNTEAFF.

The chain employs TRBV7-9 and TRBJ2-1; 8 nucleotides agree with TRBD2. From germline, CDR1 is SEHNR and CDR2 FQNEAQ (reference sequence). The CDR3 is 17 amino acids. The trim removed 1 base at V and 2 bases at J, leaving 7 bases unmatched. CDR3 coding DNA: TGTGCCAGCAGCTTAGTTTCCGTCGGGGGGGCCTACAATGAGCAGTTCTTC. It yields the protein CASSLVSVGGAYNEQFF.

The CDR3 here is CASTPGSGSEQYF. In nucleotides, the CDR3 is TGTGCCAGCACCCCGGGTAGCGGGTCCGAGCAGTACTTC. The V gene is TRBV7-2, the J gene TRBJ2-7; TRBD2 aligns across 7 bases. Losses at the gene ends were 7 bases for V and 6 bases for J; bases not matched to a gene: 9. This CDR3 spans 13 amino acids. CDR1 SGHTA and CDR2 FQGNSA come from the germline V gene.

There are a few counts of this clonotype. This chain uses TRBV27 with TRBJ2-7; the D is unclear. V shed 3 bases and J shed 3 bases, with 9 bases lying between them. The CDR3 runs 13 residues. Germline V gives CDR1 MNHEY, CDR2 SMNVEV (reference sequence). The CDR3 sequence is CASSFGVNYEQYF. The CDR3 nucleotides are TGTGCCAGCAGTTTTGGAGTAAACTACGAGCAGTACTTC.

There are a few counts of this clonotype. V and J are TRBV28 and TRBJ2-2, with 7 bases matching TRBD1. Looked up from germline, CDR1 is MDHEN and CDR2 is SYDVKM. The V and J ends lost 5 bases and 6 bases, in that order; junction bases with no gene match: 6. The CDR3 contains 14 residues. Here the CDR3 DNA reads TGTGCCAGCAGTACAGGGGCCGGGGCCGGGGAGCTGTTTTTT. The encoded protein is CASSTGAGAGELFF.

The V and J genes are TRBV6-5 and TRBJ2-2; D might be TRBD2 (7 bases). Germline V gene data show CDR1 as MNHEY and CDR2 as SVGAGI. This CDR3 has 12 amino acids. V was trimmed by 6 bases and J by 7 bases, leaving 9 bases between them. The chain's CDR3 is CASRGGVGELFF. As DNA, the CDR3 is TGTGCCAGCAGAGGGGGGGTCGGGGAGCTGTTTTTT.